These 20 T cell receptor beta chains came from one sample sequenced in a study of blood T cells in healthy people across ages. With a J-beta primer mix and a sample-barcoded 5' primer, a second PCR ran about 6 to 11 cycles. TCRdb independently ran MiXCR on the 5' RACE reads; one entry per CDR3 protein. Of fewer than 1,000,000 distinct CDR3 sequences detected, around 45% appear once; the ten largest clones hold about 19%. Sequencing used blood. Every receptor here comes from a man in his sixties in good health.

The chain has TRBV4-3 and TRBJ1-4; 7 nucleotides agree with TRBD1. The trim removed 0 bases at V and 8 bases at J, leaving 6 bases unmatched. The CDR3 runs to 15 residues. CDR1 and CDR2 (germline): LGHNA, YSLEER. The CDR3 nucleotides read TGCGCCAGCAGCCAAGAAGGGACAGTGGGAGAAAAACTGTTTTTT. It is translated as CASSQEGTVGEKLFF.

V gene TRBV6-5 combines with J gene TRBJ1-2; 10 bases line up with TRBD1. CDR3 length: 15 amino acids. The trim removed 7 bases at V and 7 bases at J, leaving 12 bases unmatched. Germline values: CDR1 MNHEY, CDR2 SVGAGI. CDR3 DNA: TGTGCCAGCACCCCTTTTGGGGGACAGGGGTTTGGCTACACCTTC. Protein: CASTPFGGQGFGYTF.

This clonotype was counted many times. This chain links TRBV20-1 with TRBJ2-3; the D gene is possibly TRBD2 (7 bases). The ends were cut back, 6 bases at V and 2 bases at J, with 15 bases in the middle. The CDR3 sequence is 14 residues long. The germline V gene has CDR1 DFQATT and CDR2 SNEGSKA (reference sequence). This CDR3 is CSADGGQVTDTQYF. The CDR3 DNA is TGCAGTGCAGACGGGGGGCAGGTCACAGATACGCAGTATTTT.

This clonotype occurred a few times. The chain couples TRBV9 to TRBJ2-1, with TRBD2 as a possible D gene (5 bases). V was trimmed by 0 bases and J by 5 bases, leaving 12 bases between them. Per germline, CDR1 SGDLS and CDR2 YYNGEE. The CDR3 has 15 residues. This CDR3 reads CASSVAASSNNEQFF. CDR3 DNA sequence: TGTGCCAGCAGCGTAGCGGCTAGCAGCAACAATGAGCAGTTCTTC.

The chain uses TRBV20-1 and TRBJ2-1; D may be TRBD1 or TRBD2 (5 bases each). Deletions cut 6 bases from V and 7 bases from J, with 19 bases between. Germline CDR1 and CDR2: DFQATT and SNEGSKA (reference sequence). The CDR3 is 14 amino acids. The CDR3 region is CSARQPVEGNEQFF. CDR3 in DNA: TGCAGTGCCAGGCAGCCCGTCGAGGGGAATGAGCAGTTCTTC.

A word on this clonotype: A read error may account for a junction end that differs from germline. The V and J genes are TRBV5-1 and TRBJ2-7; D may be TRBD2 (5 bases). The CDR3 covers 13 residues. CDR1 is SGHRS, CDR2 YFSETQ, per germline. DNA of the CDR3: TGCGCCGGCAGCTTGGGGAGCTCCTACGAGCAGTACTTC. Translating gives CAGSLGSSYEQYF.

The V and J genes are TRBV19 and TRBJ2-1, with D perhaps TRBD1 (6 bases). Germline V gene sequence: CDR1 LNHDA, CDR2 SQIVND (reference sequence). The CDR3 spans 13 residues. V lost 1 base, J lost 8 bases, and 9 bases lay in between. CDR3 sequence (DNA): TGTGCCAGTAGTATAGGGGACATCTATGAGCAGTTCTTC. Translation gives CASSIGDIYEQFF.

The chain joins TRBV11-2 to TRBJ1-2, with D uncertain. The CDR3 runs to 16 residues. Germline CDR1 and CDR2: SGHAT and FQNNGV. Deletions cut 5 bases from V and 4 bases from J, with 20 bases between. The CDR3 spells CASSTLKRSGFYGYTF. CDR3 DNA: TGTGCCAGCAGCACCCTGAAGCGGTCAGGCTTCTATGGCTACACCTTC. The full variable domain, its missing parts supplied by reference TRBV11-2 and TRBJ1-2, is EAGVAQSPRYKIIEKRQSVAFWCNPISGHATLYWYQQILGQGPKLLIQFQNNGVVDDSQLPKDRFSAERLKGVDSTLKIQPAKLEDSAVYLCASSTLKRSGFYGYTFGSGTRLTVV.

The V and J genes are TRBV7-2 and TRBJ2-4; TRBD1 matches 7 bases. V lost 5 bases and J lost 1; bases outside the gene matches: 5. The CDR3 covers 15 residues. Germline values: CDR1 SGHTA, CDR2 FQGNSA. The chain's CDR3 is CASSHDRAAKNIQYF. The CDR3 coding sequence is TGTGCCAGCAGCCATGACAGGGCGGCCAAAAACATTCAGTACTTC.

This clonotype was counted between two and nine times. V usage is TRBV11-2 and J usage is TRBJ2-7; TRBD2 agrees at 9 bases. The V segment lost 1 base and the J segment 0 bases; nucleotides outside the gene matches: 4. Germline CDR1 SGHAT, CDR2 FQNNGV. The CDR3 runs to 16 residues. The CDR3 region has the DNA TGTGCCAGCAGCTTAGCCAGCGGGGGGAGCTCCTACGAGCAGTACTTC. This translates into CASSLASGGSSYEQYF.

The CDR3 is CASSYRHRGASDTQYF. CDR3 nucleotides: TGTGCCAGCAGTTACCGCCACCGGGGGGCTTCAGATACGCAGTATTTT. The V gene is TRBV6-2 or TRBV6-3, the J gene TRBJ2-3, with a tentative D call TRBD2 (7 bases). The CDR3 has 16 amino acids. V lost 2 bases to trimming and J lost 4 bases, with 16 bases between them. CDR1 and CDR2 from the germline V gene are MNHEY and SVGEGT.

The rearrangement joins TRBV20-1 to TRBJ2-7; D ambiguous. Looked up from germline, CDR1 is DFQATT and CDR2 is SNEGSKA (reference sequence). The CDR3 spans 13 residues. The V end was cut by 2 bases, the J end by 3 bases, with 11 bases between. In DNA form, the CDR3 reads TGCAGTGCTAGAACGGCTCTTTACTACGAGCAGTACTTC. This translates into CSARTALYYEQYF.

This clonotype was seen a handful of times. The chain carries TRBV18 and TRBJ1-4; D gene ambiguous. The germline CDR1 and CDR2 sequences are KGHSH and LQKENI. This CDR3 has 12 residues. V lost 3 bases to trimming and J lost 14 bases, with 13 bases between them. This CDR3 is CASSPGRSGLFF. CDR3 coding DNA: TGTGCCAGCTCACCCGGACGCTCCGGGCTGTTTTTT.

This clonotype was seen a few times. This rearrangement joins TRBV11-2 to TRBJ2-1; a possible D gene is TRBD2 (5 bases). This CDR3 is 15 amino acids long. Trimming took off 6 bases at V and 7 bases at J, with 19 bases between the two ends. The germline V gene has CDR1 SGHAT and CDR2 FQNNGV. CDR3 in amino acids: CASRLASGEKNEQFF. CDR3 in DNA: TGTGCCAGCAGACTTGCCAGCGGCGAAAAAAATGAGCAGTTCTTC.

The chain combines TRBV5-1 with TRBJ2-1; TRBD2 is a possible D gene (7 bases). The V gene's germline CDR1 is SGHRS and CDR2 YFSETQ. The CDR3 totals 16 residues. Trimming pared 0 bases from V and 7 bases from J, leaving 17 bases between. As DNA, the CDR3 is TGCGCCAGCAGCTTGGATCGGGGAGGGGGTACTAATGAGCAGTTCTTC. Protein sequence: CASSLDRGGGTNEQFF.

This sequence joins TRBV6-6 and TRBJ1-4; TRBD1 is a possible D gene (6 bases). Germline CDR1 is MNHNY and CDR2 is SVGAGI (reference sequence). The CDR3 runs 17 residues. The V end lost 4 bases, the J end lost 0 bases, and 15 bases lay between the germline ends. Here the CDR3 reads CASSSPGHGATNEKLFF. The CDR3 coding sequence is TGTGCCAGCAGTTCTCCGGGACACGGAGCAACTAATGAAAAACTGTTTTTT.

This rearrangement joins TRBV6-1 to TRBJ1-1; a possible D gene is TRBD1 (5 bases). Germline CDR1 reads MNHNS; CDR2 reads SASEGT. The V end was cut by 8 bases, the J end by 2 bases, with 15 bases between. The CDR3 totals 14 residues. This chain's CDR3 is CASGRGELNTEAFF. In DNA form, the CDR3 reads TGTGCCAGCGGAAGAGGGGAGTTAAACACTGAAGCTTTCTTT.

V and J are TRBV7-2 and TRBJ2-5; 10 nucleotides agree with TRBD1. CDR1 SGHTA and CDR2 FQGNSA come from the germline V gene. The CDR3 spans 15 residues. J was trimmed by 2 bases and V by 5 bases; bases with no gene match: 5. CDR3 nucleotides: TGTGCCAGCAGCAGACAGGGGGCCCCTCAAGAGACCCAGTACTTC. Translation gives CASSRQGAPQETQYF.

In nucleotides, the CDR3 is TGTGCCAGCAGCTTTGGCAGGGGAACCTACGAGCAGTACTTC. Translating gives CASSFGRGTYEQYF. The chain couples TRBV7-6 to TRBJ2-5, with D tentatively TRBD1 (6 bases). The J call could be wrong; TRBJ2-7 is a better fit for the DNA end. This CDR3 is built from 14 residues. The V gene's germline CDR1 is SGHVS and CDR2 FNYEAQ.

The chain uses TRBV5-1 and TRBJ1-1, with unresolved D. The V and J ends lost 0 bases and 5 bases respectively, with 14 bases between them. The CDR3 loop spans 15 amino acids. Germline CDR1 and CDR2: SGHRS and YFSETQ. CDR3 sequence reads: CASSLEVTGLTEAFF. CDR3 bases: TGCGCCAGCAGCTTGGAGGTCACGGGTTTAACTGAAGCTTTCTTT. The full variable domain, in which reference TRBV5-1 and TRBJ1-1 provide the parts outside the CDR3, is KAGVTQTPRYLIKTRGQQVTLSCSPISGHRSVSWYQQTPGQGLQFLFEYFSETQRNKGNFPGRFSGRQFSNSRSEMNVSTLELGDSALYLCASSLEVTGLTEAFFGQGTRLTVV.